Shown below are 18 T cell receptor beta chains from a single sample sequenced in a study of response to subunit inactivated influenza vaccine. One entry per CDR3 protein results from TCRdb running MiXCR on the RT-PCR reads. The sample holds some 480,000 distinct CDR3 sequences; approximately 11% are singletons and the top ten take 10% to 15%. This material consisted of PBMCs from blood, taken 45 days after vaccination. The receptors were sampled from a man between 50 and 59 years old who received an inactivated influenza vaccine.

This clonotype was detected many times. The chain has TRBV20-1 and TRBJ1-4; D not resolved. This CDR3 contains 13 residues. From germline, CDR1 is DFQATT and CDR2 SNEGSKA (reference sequence). Deletions cut 0 bases from V and 7 bases from J, with 9 bases between. In nucleotides, the CDR3 is TGCAGTGCTAGAGAACGGAACCTTGAAAAACTGTTTTTT. Its protein product is CSARERNLEKLFF.

The gene calls are TRBV11-2 and TRBJ2-3; 9 bases map to TRBD1. Looked up from germline, CDR1 is SGHAT and CDR2 is FQNNGV. This CDR3 region has 16 residues. V lost 4 bases, J lost 7 bases, and 12 bases stayed unmatched. The CDR3, as DNA: TGTGCCAGCAGCTACTACAGGGGGCGTTTAGGACATACGCAGTATTTT. Its protein is CASSYYRGRLGHTQYF.

This clonotype was counted between two and nine times. The J gene is TRBJ2-1, the V gene TRBV7-9, with 13 positions matching TRBD2. V lost 4 bases, J lost 4 bases, and 4 bases stayed unmatched. CDR1 is SEHNR and CDR2 is FQNEAQ in the germline V gene (reference sequence). This CDR3 is 16 amino acids long. The CDR3, as DNA: TGTGCCAGCAGCTACCCACTAGCGGGAGGGTACAATGAGCAGTTCTTC. Encoded protein: CASSYPLAGGYNEQFF.

The chain employs TRBV20-1 and TRBJ2-3, with 14 bases that match TRBD2. The CDR3 runs 18 residues. The ends lost 8 bases at V and 3 bases at J; junction bases unmatched: 16. Germline CDR1 DFQATT, CDR2 SNEGSKA (reference sequence). The chain's CDR3 is CSSRTRLAGGKGTDTQYF. The CDR3 DNA follows: TGCAGTTCCAGAACGAGACTAGCGGGGGGGAAGGGTACAGATACGCAGTATTTT.

This clonotype occurred a few times. The genes are TRBV7-9 and TRBJ2-4; D not resolved. V gave up 2 bases and J gave up 12 bases, with 20 bases separating them. CDR3 length: 15 residues. Germline V lookup: CDR1 SEHNR, CDR2 FQNEAQ (reference sequence). The DNA for the CDR3 is TGTGCCAGCAGCTTATTCATCACCGGTGTGGAACCTCAGTACTTC. Translating gives CASSLFITGVEPQYF.

The chain uses TRBV5-1 and TRBJ1-1, with TRBD1 identical over 12 bases. The J segment lost 9 bases and the V segment lost 4 bases, leaving 7 bases of the junction unmatched. Germline V lookup: CDR1 SGHRS, CDR2 YFSETQ. The CDR3 has 14 amino acids. The CDR3 bases are TGCGCCAGCAGCAACCGGGACAGGGGGCAGCAAGCTTTCTTT. Translated: CASSNRDRGQQAFF.

This clonotype was observed a handful of times. The V call is TRBV27, the J call TRBJ2-3; D is unresolved. CDR3 length equals 13 residues. From germline, CDR1 is MNHEY and CDR2 SMNVEV (reference sequence). Trimming took 2 bases from V and 7 from J, leaving 10 bases between them. The CDR3 coding sequence is TGTGCCAGCAGTTTAAGTCTGGATTATACGCAGTATTTT. Translating gives CASSLSLDYTQYF.

There are a few counts of this clonotype. The chain uses TRBV18 and TRBJ2-3; 9 nucleotides match TRBD2. V shed 3 bases, J shed 4 bases, and the junction held 5 bases outside the gene matches. This CDR3 region has 15 residues. Germline lookup yields CDR1 KGHSH and CDR2 LQKENI. Here the CDR3 reads CASSPQGTSPDTQYF. In DNA, the CDR3 is TGTGCCAGCTCACCTCAAGGGACTAGCCCAGATACGCAGTATTTT. Combining the CDR3 with reference TRBV18 and TRBJ2-3 gives the whole variable domain NAGVMQNPRHLVRRRGQEARLRCSPMKGHSHVYWYRQLPEEGLKFMVYLQKENIIDESGMPKERFSAEFPKEGPSILRIQQVVRGDSAAYFCASSPQGTSPDTQYFGPGTRLTVL.

Ten or more counts support this clonotype. This chain links TRBV12-3 or TRBV12-4 with TRBJ2-3, with unresolved D. Trimming left V 1 base short and J 8 bases short, with 7 bases between. The CDR3 extends over 12 amino acids. The CDR3 protein is CASSLVVATQYF. The CDR3 coding sequence is TGTGCCAGCAGTTTAGTAGTAGCTACGCAGTATTTT.

This clonotype was recorded at least ten times. The chain employs TRBV6-5 and TRBJ2-4; 10 nucleotides align to TRBD1. Germline lookup yields CDR1 MNHEY and CDR2 SVGAGI. Trimming took 0 bases from V and 3 from J; bases not matched to a gene: 2. This CDR3 is 16 amino acids long. CDR3 nucleotide sequence: TGTGCCAGCAGTTACTCAGGACAGGGGGTCAAAAACATTCAGTACTTC. It yields the protein CASSYSGQGVKNIQYF.

The sample holds a few counts of this clonotype. V is TRBV4-2 and J is TRBJ2-7; D remains unclear. Looked up from germline, CDR1 is LGHNA and CDR2 is YNFKEQ. The CDR3 is 15 residues long. V lost 0 bases, J lost 2 bases, and 11 bases lay in between. CDR3: CASSQDRPETYEQYF. CDR3 DNA: TGTGCCAGCAGCCAAGATCGACCGGAAACCTACGAGCAGTACTTC.

This clonotype appeared many times. The genes are TRBV24-1 and TRBJ2-1; D is ambiguous. The CDR3 consists of 13 residues. Trimming left V 5 bases short and J 8 bases short, with 12 bases between. The germline CDR1 and CDR2 sequences are KGHDR and SFDVKD. The CDR3 nucleotides read TGTGCCACCAGTGCTCGAACCCAGCATGAGCAGTTCTTC. Amino acid sequence: CATSARTQHEQFF.

This clonotype came up many times. The V call is TRBV7-2, the J call TRBJ1-5; D unclear. CDR1 and CDR2 from the germline V gene are SGHTA and FQGNSA. There are 15 residues in the CDR3. Trimming took off 1 base at V and 0 bases at J, with 7 bases between the two ends. The CDR3: CASSLEGYSNQPQHF. In nucleotides, the CDR3 is TGTGCCAGCAGCTTAGAAGGGTATAGCAATCAGCCCCAGCATTTT.

The J gene is TRBJ2-7, the V gene TRBV11-2; 7 bases agree with TRBD2. Looked up from germline, CDR1 is SGHAT and CDR2 is FQNNGV. V shed 1 base, J shed 5 bases, and the junction held 8 bases outside the gene matches. There are 15 residues in the CDR3. CDR3 nucleotide sequence: TGTGCCAGCAGCTTAGTGCGGACTAGTACCCACGAGCAGTACTTC. Encoded protein: CASSLVRTSTHEQYF.

The CDR3 nucleotides are TGTGCCAGCAGCTTGGGCAGGGTTAACACCATATATTTT. This translates into CASSLGRVNTIYF. The V gene is TRBV5-6, the J gene TRBJ1-3, with a possible D match to TRBD1 (5 bases). The CDR3 extends over 13 amino acids. The V end lost 0 bases, the J end lost 7 bases, and 8 bases lay between the germline ends. From germline, CDR1 is SGHDT and CDR2 YYEEEE.

There are many counts of this clonotype. The chain employs TRBV5-1 and TRBJ2-1, with TRBD2 matching 14 bases. The CDR3 totals 15 residues. Losses at the gene ends were 2 bases for V and 15 bases for J; bases not matched to a gene: 10. The germline V gene encodes CDR1 SGHRS and CDR2 YFSETQ. CDR3 sequence reads: CASSFGLAGGSYRFF. In DNA form, the CDR3 reads TGCGCCAGCAGCTTCGGACTAGCGGGAGGAAGTTATCGGTTCTTC.

This clonotype appeared many times. The chain couples TRBV6-1 to TRBJ2-2; 11 positions agree with TRBD2. The CDR3 has 18 residues. Germline CDR1 MNHNS, CDR2 SASEGT. Germline trimming cut 5 bases from V and 4 bases from J; bases unmatched to any gene: 12. This CDR3 is CASSTLAGGATGTGELFF. For the CDR3, the DNA is TGTGCCAGCAGTACCCTAGCGGGGGGCGCCACGGGCACCGGGGAGCTGTTTTTT.

The CDR3 is CASSDWGRETQYF. The CDR3, as DNA: TGTGCCAGCAGCGACTGGGGCAGAGAGACCCAGTACTTC. This sequence joins TRBV9 and TRBJ2-5; D is possibly TRBD1 (5 bases). The germline CDR1 and CDR2 sequences are SGDLS and YYNGEE. The length of the CDR3 is 13 residues. Deletions cut 3 bases from V and 4 bases from J, with 10 bases between.